This TCR beta chain was identified in a study of blood T cell repertoires in COVID-19 (TCRdb year 2020). Regarding the research as a whole: The collaborator samples originated in the United States, Italy and Spain and spanned the acute and convalescent phases of COVID-19. The material from the prospective study consisted of cDNA or gDNA derived from T cells, B-cell-depleted T cells, or PBMCs. Subjects who had been exposed to COVID-19, were actively infected with it, or had recovered from it provided the deeply sampled blood TCRbeta repertoires that made up the dataset. The repertoires were released in a freely available public database intended as a resource for research on the immune response to SARS-CoV-2. The samples were drawn from the first 160 participants of the ongoing ImmuneRACE study and from roughly 1,300 subjects provided by 6 global collaborators. The sample metadata nearly always contained a de-identified subject ID, COVID-19 status, age in years and sex. Where available, HLA class I and class II types were obtained from metadata supplied by the sample provider rather than from assay-based typing.

The CDR3 starts with the cysteine, ends with the phenylalanine, and has 15 residues. The sequence is cut down to CDR3 DNA, 45 bases in frame from base 1. CDR1 and CDR2, looked up from the germline V gene, are MNHEY and SVGAGI. Between the V and J ends, shortened by 7 bases and 2 bases respectively, the junction contains 15 bases. The immunoSEQ Assay, a bias-controlled multiplex PCR, was used to amplify TCRbeta CDR3 regions from genomic DNA. The original methods were these. Within the assay, amplification of reference gene primers was used to estimate how many nucleated cells each sample contained. To quantify the absolute abundance of each unique TCRbeta CDR3 rearrangement, sequence reads were collapsed and filtered. For each sample, productive Simpson clonality was calculated as the square root of Simpson's diversity index across productive rearrangements. The source is immuneACCESS, and TCRdb retained only in-frame sequences with V and J called. Part of the clones is not carried over; for the studies checked, unresolved V genes explain less than half of this, and the remainder is unexplained. The V and J calls and the clone size are those of that table, but D and trimming were determined from the DNA. This sample holds roughly 43,000 clones; around 87% were observed only once. The ten largest make up about 3% of the sample.

Details on this clone: Its antigen is still unknown. Base qualities are not recorded, but no much larger clone differs from it by a single base.

Overall results and qualifications from the work: The quantity of clinical and demographic metadata differed by source and by participant and was supplied without curation.

Whole blood was collected in K2EDTA tubes by collaborating institutions according to the institutions' own protocols. For TCRbeta analysis, collaborators shipped samples as frozen whole blood, isolated PBMCs, or DNA extracted from either of those sample types. This receptor was taken from a man aged 50 to 59 with active COVID-19. Recombination linked TRBV6-5 to TRBJ1-3, with the D gene call left open. The sample taken for sequencing was peripheral blood. The CDR3 region has the sequence CASTREGMAGNTIYF. The nucleotides read TGTGCCAGCACTCGAGAGGGAATGGCTGGAAACACCATATATTTT.